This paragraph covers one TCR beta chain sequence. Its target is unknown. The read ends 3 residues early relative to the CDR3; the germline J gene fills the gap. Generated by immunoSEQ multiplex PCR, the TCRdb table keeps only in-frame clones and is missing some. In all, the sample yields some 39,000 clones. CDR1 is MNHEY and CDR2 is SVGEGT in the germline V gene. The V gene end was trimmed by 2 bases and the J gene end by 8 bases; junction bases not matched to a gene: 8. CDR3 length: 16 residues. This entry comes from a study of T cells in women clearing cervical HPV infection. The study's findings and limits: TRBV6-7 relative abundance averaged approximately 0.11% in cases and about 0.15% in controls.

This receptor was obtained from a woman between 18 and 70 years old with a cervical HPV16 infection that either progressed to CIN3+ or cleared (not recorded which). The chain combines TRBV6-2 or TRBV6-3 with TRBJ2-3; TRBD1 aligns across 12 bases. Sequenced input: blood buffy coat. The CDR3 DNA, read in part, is TGTGCCAGCAGTTACCCTGGGACAGGGGGCACGGGTACG. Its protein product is CASSYPGTGGTGT. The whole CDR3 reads CASSYPGTGGTGTQYF.